The following is a T cell receptor beta chain sequence with its context. V lost 2 bases to trimming and J lost 8 bases, with 19 bases between them. The germline V gene encodes CDR1 SGDLS and CDR2 YYNGEE. This CDR3 comprises 16 residues. Random hexamers were used to reverse transcribe an amount of roughly 0.45 to 1 ug RNA. TCRdb re-derived calls from the immunoSEQ multiplex PCR reads in MiXCR, one entry per CDR3 protein. This table holds around 200,000 distinct CDR3 sequences, under 97% found once. This sample is part of a study of CD8 T cells in Susac syndrome. The chain links TRBV9 to TRBJ1-4; D remains ambiguous. The sequenced material came from CD4+ T cells from PBMCs. This TCR derives from a human donor with Susac syndrome. The DNA of the CDR3 is TGTGCCAGCAGCGTCGAGACCTGGCGAATTCCGGAAAAACTGTTTTTT. It is translated as CASSVETWRIPEKLFF.